Each of the 21 T cell receptor beta chains below was sequenced from the same sample in a study of T cell responses to AZD1222 COVID-19 vaccine. Profiling relied on immunoSEQ multiplex PCR, and the TCRdb table lists in-frame clones only, not all of them. The table lists approximately 100,000 clones, roughly 88% of them singletons. The sample here was peripheral blood, taken on day 0 of AZD1222 vaccination. Every receptor here comes from an adult in good health.

V is TRBV18 and J is TRBJ2-7; 8 nucleotides agree with TRBD2. The J segment lost 2 bases and the V segment lost 0 bases, leaving 6 bases of the junction unmatched. In germline, CDR1 is KGHSH, CDR2 LQKENI. This CDR3 has 16 amino acids. The chain's CDR3 is CASSPPQRGPTYEQYF. Here the CDR3 DNA reads TGTGCCAGCTCACCACCCCAGCGGGGGCCGACCTACGAGCAGTACTTC. Full variable domain (remainder filled in from reference TRBV18 and TRBJ2-7): NAGVMQNPRHLVRRRGQEARLRCSPMKGHSHVYWYRQLPEEGLKFMVYLQKENIIDESGMPKERFSAEFPKEGPSILRIQQVVRGDSAAYFCASSPPQRGPTYEQYFGPGTRLTVT.

This chain joins TRBV11-2 and TRBJ2-7; D remains ambiguous. The CDR3 runs 12 residues. Trimming removed 6 bases at V and 1 base at J, with 7 bases between. CDR1 and CDR2 from the germline V gene are SGHAT and FQNNGV. CDR3 in amino acids: CASRVGSYEQYF. CDR3 sequence (DNA): TGTGCCAGCAGGGTAGGGTCCTACGAGCAGTACTTC.

The rearrangement uses TRBV4-3 and TRBJ2-3; the match to TRBD1 covers 9 bases. The CDR3 runs to 15 residues. Germline assignment: CDR1 LGHNA and CDR2 YSLEER. The ends lost 0 bases at V and 5 bases at J; junction bases unmatched: 3. This chain's CDR3 is CASSQEDRGLDTQYF. The CDR3, as DNA: TGCGCCAGCAGCCAAGAGGACAGGGGATTAGATACGCAGTATTTT.

V is TRBV19 and J is TRBJ2-1; D is perhaps TRBD2 (7 bases). CDR1 and CDR2 from the germline V gene are LNHDA and SQIVND (reference sequence). V was pared by 6 bases and J by 5 bases, with 14 bases between. This CDR3 is 14 amino acids long. CDR3 DNA: TGTGCCAGTAGAGCAGGGAGGGGGGACAATGAGCAGTTCTTC. Protein product: CASRAGRGDNEQFF.

The gene calls are TRBV28 and TRBJ2-7; 8 positions match TRBD2. Germline V lookup: CDR1 MDHEN, CDR2 SYDVKM. Losses at the gene ends were 6 bases for V and 4 bases for J; bases not matched to a gene: 11. The CDR3 runs 15 residues. In nucleotides, the CDR3 is TGTGCCAGCAGGCCGGGAGGGGAAGCGGGTTACGAGCAGTACTTC. This codes for CASRPGGEAGYEQYF.

In its sample, this clone was seen once. The chain employs TRBV6-5 and TRBJ1-3, with unresolved D. The V end was cut by 6 bases, the J end by 0 bases, with 9 bases between. The CDR3 is 14 amino acids. Germline V gives CDR1 MNHEY, CDR2 SVGAGI. The CDR3 sequence: CASRMYSSGNTIYF. As DNA, the CDR3 is TGTGCCAGCAGGATGTACAGCTCTGGAAACACCATATATTTT.

The chain joins TRBV11-2 to TRBJ2-3; no clear D gene. Germline assignment: CDR1 SGHAT and CDR2 FQNNGV. The CDR3 has 16 residues. The V gene lost 7 bases and the J gene lost 2 bases, with 19 bases spanning the gap. The chain's CDR3 is CASTSNPYSATDTQYF. CDR3 sequence (DNA): TGTGCCAGCACCTCAAACCCGTATTCTGCCACAGATACGCAGTATTTT.

The chain carries TRBV7-3 and TRBJ2-6, with TRBD2 matching 7 bases. The CDR3 extends over 20 amino acids. Germline V gene lookup returns CDR1 SGHTA and CDR2 FQGTGA. V lost 0 bases, J lost 0 bases, and 11 bases stayed unmatched. CDR3 amino acids: CASSLTPIRGEGSGANVLTF. The CDR3 DNA reads as TGTGCCAGCAGCTTAACCCCTATACGAGGGGAGGGCTCTGGGGCCAACGTCCTGACTTTC.

The rearrangement links TRBV2 to TRBJ1-1, with D tentatively TRBD1 (6 bases). The CDR3 covers 13 residues. Looked up from germline, CDR1 is SNHLY and CDR2 is FYNNEI. Trimming removed 4 bases at V and 14 bases at J, with 20 bases between. The CDR3 coding sequence is TGTGCCAGCAGTGTCTTTTCTGAGGGGGGCGTCTTCTTT. This codes for CASSVFSEGGVFF.

The DNA for the CDR3 is TGTGCCAGCAGCACTCCGGACAGGGACGAGCAGTACTTC. The encoded protein is CASSTPDRDEQYF. V usage is TRBV28 and J usage is TRBJ2-7, with TRBD1 identical over 8 bases. V lost 6 bases to trimming and J lost 5 bases; unmatched junction nucleotides: 6. Per the germline V gene, CDR1 is MDHEN and CDR2 is SYDVKM. This CDR3 is 13 amino acids long.

V gene TRBV6-5 combines with J gene TRBJ1-1, with D perhaps TRBD1 (6 bases). Germline values: CDR1 MNHEY, CDR2 SVGAGI. The V gene lost 2 bases and the J gene lost 4 bases, with 8 bases spanning the gap. The CDR3 has 13 amino acids. CDR3 region: CASSYQGSTEAFF. For the CDR3, the DNA is TGTGCCAGCAGTTACCAGGGGAGCACTGAAGCTTTCTTT.

This clone was seen just once. The chain couples TRBV4-2 to TRBJ2-3; unclear D gene. CDR3 length: 16 residues. CDR1 and CDR2 from the germline V gene are LGHNA and YNFKEQ. V shed 1 base and J shed 0 bases, with 11 bases lying between them. The CDR3 sequence is CASSQAGPTSTDTQYF. The CDR3 DNA sequence: TGTGCCAGCAGCCAAGCCGGGCCAACTAGCACAGATACGCAGTATTTT.

About this clone: Other DNA sequences within the sample encode an identical CDR3. The chain links TRBV7-3 to TRBJ2-3, with a tentative D call TRBD2 (5 bases). V was clipped by 1 base and J by 3 bases, with 11 bases between them. The CDR3 is made up of 15 amino acids. Germline CDR1 is SGHTA and CDR2 is FQGTGA. CDR3 in DNA: TGTGCCAGCAGCTTAATGGGTCGGGGAACAGATACGCAGTATTTT. It specifies CASSLMGRGTDTQYF.

About this clone itself: At one of its ends the junction is not consistent with the germline gene, which may arise from a read error. The V call is TRBV7-2, the J call TRBJ1-1; D is unresolved. Germline V lookup: CDR1 SGHTA, CDR2 FQGNSA. The CDR3 sequence is 14 residues long. CDR3 region: CASSLGLMKTEAFF. The CDR3 region has the DNA TGTGCCAGCAGCTTAGGTTTGATGAAGACTGAAGCTTTCTTT.

V and J are TRBV19 and TRBJ2-3; 8 bases are a match to TRBD2. The CDR3 has 16 amino acids. Germline-derived CDR1 and CDR2 are LNHDA and SQIVND (reference sequence). V gave up 5 bases and J gave up 3 bases; unmatched junction bases: 10. In DNA, the CDR3 is TGTGCCAGTAGTGTCTACCCCGGGACTAGGACAGATACGCAGTATTTT. This translates into CASSVYPGTRTDTQYF. Full variable domain (remainder filled in from reference TRBV19 and TRBJ2-3): DGGITQSPKYLFRKEGQNVTLSCEQNLNHDAMYWYRQDPGQGLRLIYYSQIVNDFQKGDIAEGYSVSREKKESFPLTVTSAQKNPTAFYLCASSVYPGTRTDTQYFGPGTRLTVL.

This clone was observed a single time. The J gene is TRBJ2-4, the V gene TRBV7-9, with a possible D match to TRBD2 (7 bases). Trimming left V 1 base short and J 6 bases short, with 10 bases between. The germline V gene has CDR1 SEHNR and CDR2 FQNEAQ (reference sequence). The CDR3 contains 14 residues. The CDR3 is CASSLDGGLNIQYF. The CDR3 DNA sequence: TGTGCCAGCAGCTTAGACGGGGGGCTAAACATTCAGTACTTC.

V usage is TRBV27 and J usage is TRBJ1-5; 9 bases are shared with TRBD1. V trimming: 2 bases; J trimming: 7 bases; junction bases outside the gene matches: 3. CDR1 is MNHEY, CDR2 SMNVEV, per germline (reference sequence). The CDR3 totals 14 residues. CDR3 region: CASSLGQGSQPQHF. The DNA of the CDR3 is TGTGCCAGCAGTTTAGGACAGGGGTCACAGCCCCAGCATTTT.

V is TRBV9 and J is TRBJ1-1; 9 bases are a match to TRBD1. This CDR3 is built from 14 residues. CDR1 SGDLS and CDR2 YYNGEE come from the germline V gene. Trimming removed 5 bases from V and 8 bases from J; junction bases left unmatched: 10. The CDR3 protein is CASRGDRVKGEAFF. CDR3 DNA: TGTGCCAGCAGGGGGGACAGGGTAAAAGGGGAAGCTTTCTTT.

V is TRBV9 and J is TRBJ2-3; 7 nucleotides agree with TRBD2. V gave up 3 bases and J gave up 6 bases; unmatched junction bases: 22. Germline CDR1 SGDLS, CDR2 YYNGEE. The CDR3 sequence is 19 residues long. CDR3 coding DNA: TGTGCCAGCAGCGAGACTAAGGGGTTTTTGGGAGGGCGGCATGATACGCAGTATTTT. It translates to CASSETKGFLGGRHDTQYF. The variable domain in full, with the rest retrieved from reference TRBV9 and TRBJ2-3, is DSGVTQTPKHLITATGQRVTLRCSPRSGDLSVYWYQQSLDQGLQFLIQYYNGEERAKGNILERFSAQQFPDLHSELNLSSLELGDSALYFCASSETKGFLGGRHDTQYFGPGTRLTVL.

The chain links TRBV18 to TRBJ1-6; 7 bases align to TRBD1. Losses at the gene ends were 4 bases for V and 5 bases for J; bases not matched to a gene: 2. CDR1 and CDR2 from the germline V gene are KGHSH and LQKENI. This CDR3 region has 14 residues. The DNA for the CDR3 is TGTGCCAGCTCACGGGACAGAGATAATTCACCCCTCCACTTT. This translates into CASSRDRDNSPLHF.

The rearrangement joins TRBV7-8 to TRBJ1-5, with D hard to call. The V gene's germline CDR1 is SGHVS and CDR2 FQNEAQ. V was shortened by 1 base and J by 2 bases, with 12 bases between the two germline ends. This CDR3 region has 16 residues. Written as DNA, the CDR3 is TGTGCCAGCAGCTTAGATAGGTCCGGGGGCAATCAGCCCCAGCATTTT. This sequence encodes CASSLDRSGGNQPQHF.